This TCR beta chain was sequenced during a study of CD8+ T cells in alopecia areata. Study as a whole: Tofacitinib administration persisted for 6 to 18 months, succeeded by 6 months off drug. Regarding the study as a whole: There were also resident alphabeta T cells of normal skin sequenced in scalp samples.

Deletions cut 3 bases from V and 2 bases from J, with 13 bases between. CDR3 length: 14 amino acids. Looked up from germline, CDR1 is SQVTM and CDR2 is ANQGSEA. Following RNA extraction, reverse transcription yielded cDNA that acted as the sequencing template. Sequencing was performed with immunoSEQ multiplex PCR; in TCRdb, only in-frame clones are kept and a portion is missing. The sample contains some 170,000 clones, 50% to 70% of which appear only once. The study team obtained lesional scalp punch biopsies and peripheral blood from alopecia areata patients. About this clone itself: Its antigen is still unknown.

This TCR was sampled from a human donor with alopecia areata. This chain uses TRBV29-1 with TRBJ1-2; D call uncertain. The specimen was CD4+ T cells sorted from blood, collected at week 0. CDR3 sequence: CSVELRQGNYGYTF. The CDR3 DNA reads TGCAGCGTTGAGCTTCGGCAAGGGAACTATGGCTACACCTTC.